This entry concerns a single TCR beta chain. Its recognized antigen is unknown. Base qualities are not at hand, and no much larger clone is one base apart. As encoded in the germline V gene, CDR1 is SGHVS while CDR2 is FQNEAQ. Here V drops 4 bases and J drops 7 bases, and the junction holds 4 bases not matched to any gene. Taken from cysteine to phenylalanine, the CDR3 has 13 residues. Here the CDR3 DNA is all that survives: 39 bases in frame from base 1. The time point label for this specimen denotes: pretreatment peripheral blood. A cohort of 25 to 30 patients with locally advanced or metastatic urothelial carcinoma, treated at Memorial Sloan Kettering on a trial protocol, was included. Peripheral blood mononuclear cells were collected pretreatment and during treatment, at between 1 and 8 total time points per patient. The Qiagen DNeasy Blood extraction kit was used to purify genomic DNA from total PBMCs and tumor samples. PBMCs were collected pretreatment and during treatment, and were isolated and stored as previously described.

This record belongs to a study of PD-L1 blockade in urothelial cancer (dated by TCRdb to 2017 to 2019). Study-wide context: Therapy was started at some point between 2012 and 2014 for all patients, and atezolizumab 1,200 mg was administered intravenously every 3 weeks. Under 30 patients had pretreatment blood TCR-seq, some 25 had at least one posttreatment blood collection, and some 25 had tumor TCR-seq. About 90% of the roughly 29 patients were identified as males with urothelial cancer of bladder origin, and a prior smoking history was reported by 18 of 29 patients. Durable clinical benefit was achieved by nine patients and was not achieved by 20 patients. An ECOG performance status of 0 or 1 was recorded for the patients, and 0 to 3 prior chemotherapy regimens had been received by the patients. Blood samples gave median yields of approximately 130,000 T cells and 82,636 unique TCRs, along with a median clonality of about 0.084. Pretreatment tumor samples and matched peripheral blood, collected serially before and after atezolizumab treatment, underwent TCR sequencing. In the same patients, pretreatment tumors underwent whole exome sequencing and RNA sequencing in addition to TCR sequencing. An exploratory multi-omic analysis was conducted of the somatic, immune and clinical correlates of response to PD-L1 blockade with atezolizumab in urothelial cancer. Blood samples were analyzed at 3 weeks after treatment start (second dose) and at 6 weeks after treatment start. Durable clinical benefit was defined as progression-free survival longer than 6 months, and TCR features were also tested against progression-free and overall survival.

Study-wide findings and limitations: A pretreatment peripheral blood TCR clonality below the median was linked to improved progression-free and overall survival. At 3 weeks after the start of treatment, tumor-associated TCR clones in peripheral blood had expanded more in patients with durable benefit (n ≈ 20, p = 0.022). Because the sample size was small (n of about 27) and many of the analyses were exploratory, the results are meant to be hypothesis-generating.

Synthetic TCR analog templates were spiked into each PCR so that absolute template abundance could be estimated from read counts. The immunoSEQ assay used bias-controlled V and J gene primers to amplify TCRbeta CDR3 regions from genomic DNA. Rearranged TCRbeta segments were sequenced at approximately 20X coverage. On the authors' methods: Clustering was used to correct sequencing errors, and CDR3s were annotated against IMGT to assign V, D and J genes. Downstream analyses used only productive TCRbeta rearrangements and left out out-of-frame or stop-codon sequences. To compute clonality, Shannon entropy was normalized by the log of the number of unique productive sequences and then subtracted from one. Clones differing between time points or between blood and tumor were identified using Fisher's exact test with Benjamini-Hochberg correction, with an adjusted p below 0.01 applied as the threshold. The table was pulled from immuneACCESS by TCRdb, which kept in-frame rearrangements only. Such tables lose some clones; where checked, under half of the loss comes from unresolved V genes, and the rest has no known cause. D and trimming were read from the DNA, whereas the V and J calls and clone size are those reported in that table. This sample comprises some 120,000 clones, about four fifths of them detected only once. The ten largest account for 2.5% to 4% of the sample.

The TCR comes from a man in his forties or fifties with urothelial cancer. Here the chain combines TRBV7-8 and TRBJ2-1, with TRBD2 matching 7 junction bases. The specimen was PBMCs, collected around atezolizumab (anti-PD-L1) treatment. The DNA is TGTGCCAGCAGCTACGGGACTAATAATGAGCAGTTCTTC. The translation is CASSYGTNNEQFF. Supplemented by the reference TRBV7-8 and TRBJ2-1 proteins around the CDR3, the complete variable domain is GAGVSQSPRYKVAKRGQDVALRCDPISGHVSLFWYQQALGQGPEFLTYFQNEAQLDKSGLPSDRFFAERPEGSVSTLKIQRTQQEDSAVYLCASSYGTNNEQFFGPGTRLTVL.